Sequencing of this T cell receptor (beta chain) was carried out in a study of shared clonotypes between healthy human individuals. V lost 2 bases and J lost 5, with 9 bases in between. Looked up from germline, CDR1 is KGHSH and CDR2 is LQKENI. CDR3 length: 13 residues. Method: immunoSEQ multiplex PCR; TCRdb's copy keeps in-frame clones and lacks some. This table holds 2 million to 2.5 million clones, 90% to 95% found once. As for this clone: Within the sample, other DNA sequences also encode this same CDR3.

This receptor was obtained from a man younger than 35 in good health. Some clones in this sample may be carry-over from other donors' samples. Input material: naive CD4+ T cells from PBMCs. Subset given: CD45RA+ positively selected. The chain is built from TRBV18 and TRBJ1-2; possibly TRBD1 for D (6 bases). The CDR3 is CASSPGDKYGYTF. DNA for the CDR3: TGTGCCAGCTCACCAGGGGACAAATATGGCTACACCTTC. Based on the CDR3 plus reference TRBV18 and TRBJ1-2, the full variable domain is NAGVMQNPRHLVRRRGQEARLRCSPMKGHSHVYWYRQLPEEGLKFMVYLQKENIIDESGMPKERFSAEFPKEGPSILRIQQVVRGDSAAYFCASSPGDKYGYTFGSGTRLTVV.